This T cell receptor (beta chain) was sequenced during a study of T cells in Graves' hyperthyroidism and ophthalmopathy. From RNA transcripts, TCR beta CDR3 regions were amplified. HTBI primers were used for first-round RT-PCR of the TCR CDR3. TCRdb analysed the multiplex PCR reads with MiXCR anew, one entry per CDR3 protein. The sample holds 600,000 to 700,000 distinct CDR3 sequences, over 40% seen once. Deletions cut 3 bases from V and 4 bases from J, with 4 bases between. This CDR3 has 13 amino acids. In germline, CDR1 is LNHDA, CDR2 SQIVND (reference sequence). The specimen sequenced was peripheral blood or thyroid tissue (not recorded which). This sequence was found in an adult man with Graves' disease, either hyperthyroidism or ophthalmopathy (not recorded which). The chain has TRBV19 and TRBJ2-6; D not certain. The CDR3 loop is CASSMAGANVLTF. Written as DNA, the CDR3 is TGTGCCAGTAGTATGGCCGGGGCCAACGTCCTGACTTTC.